The 2 T cell receptor beta chains presented below share a single source sample, sequenced in a study of shared clonotypes between healthy human individuals. Libraries were prepared by immunoSEQ multiplex PCR; TCRdb keeps only in-frame clonotypes and omits some of them. The repertoire holds hundreds of thousands of clones, roughly 95% seen once, with approximately 0.11% in the top ten. Positively selected for CCR7, the CD45RO-negative cells used as naive CD8 cells excluded terminally differentiated effector memory CD45RA+ cells. The sequenced material came from naive CD8+ T cells sorted from blood. These TCRs come from a woman aged 25 to 39 in good health.

The genes are TRBV1 and TRBJ1-5. TRBV1 counts as a pseudogene. The CDR3 loop spans 14 amino acids. The CDR3 spells CTSSQAGSNQPQHF. In DNA, the CDR3 is TGCACCAGCAGCCAAGCGGGTAGCAATCAGCCCCAGCATTTT.

The CDR3 loop is CASSLSDWTGGYTF. CDR3 nucleotide sequence: TGTGCCAGTAGTCTTTCAGACTGGACGGGGGGCTACACCTTC. The chain recombines TRBV19 with TRBJ1-2; the D is unclear. Germline V gene data show CDR1 as LNHDA and CDR2 as SQIVND (reference sequence). The CDR3 has 14 amino acids. Trimming took 5 bases from V and 8 from J, leaving 18 bases between them.